These T cell receptor beta chains were read from a single sample in a study of blood T cells in healthy people across ages. TCRdb ran MiXCR on the 5' RACE reads and lists one entry per CDR3 protein. Altogether over 1,500,000 distinct CDR3 sequences are present, 49% being singletons, with the ten largest covering less than 2.5%. Sequenced material: blood. These receptor sequences come from a middle-aged woman in good health. CDR3s include the opening cysteine and the closing phenylalanine or tryptophan. The D gene is left open where the match is weak. Size is omitted from some rows. Given values are once, few, many or a class for expanded clones.

size | J | V | D | DNA | CDR3
few | TRBJ2-6 | TRBV7-9 | . | TGTGCCAGCTCCCCCCGAGTTCGGGGCCGTTCTGGCGTCCTGACTTTC | CASSPRVRGRSGVLTF
. | TRBJ1-6 | TRBV11-2 | . | TGTGCCAGCAGTAAGGCGGGGTTCTATAATTCACCCCTCCACTTT | CASSKAGFYNSPLHF
. | TRBJ2-2 | TRBV11-3 | . | TGTGCCAGCAGCCCATCGGTGGCCGGGGAGCTGTTTTTT | CASSPSVAGELFF
. | TRBJ1-4 | TRBV20-1 | . | TGCAGTGCTAGAGATTGGGGGGCGTTGGACAGACGTAATGAAAAACTGTTTTTT | CSARDWGALDRRNEKLFF
few | TRBJ2-7 | TRBV27 | TRBD1 | TGTGCCAGCAGTCGACAGGGGACGACCTACGAGCAGTACTTC | CASSRQGTTYEQYF
. | TRBJ2-5 | TRBV28 | . | TGTGCCAGCAGTTTAGACTATGACGCTCGGGAGACCCAGTACTTC | CASSLDYDARETQYF
few | TRBJ2-3 | TRBV28 | . | TGTGCCAGCTGGACCAATACAGATACGCAGTATTTT | CASWTNTDTQYF
few | TRBJ2-7 | TRBV27 | . | TGTGCCAGCAGTGCTCCGCCAGGGGCGGGAAGCTTGTACGAGCAGTACTTC | CASSAPPGAGSLYEQYF
. | TRBJ2-3 | TRBV2 | . | TGTGCCAGCAGTCCGGACGAAACTAGCACAGATACGCAGTATTTT | CASSPDETSTDTQYF
once | TRBJ2-7 | TRBV12-3/TRBV12-4 | . | TGTGCCAGCAGTTCTCGGACGGTAAACTCCTACGAGCAGTACTTC | CASSSRTVNSYEQYF
. | TRBJ2-7 | TRBV11-2 | TRBD1 | TGTGCCAGCAGCATAGACAGGGATCGGGGTGTGCAGTACTTC | CASSIDRDRGVQYF
. | TRBJ2-5 | TRBV5-1 | . | TGCGCCAGCAGCTTCGACAGCGACCAAGAGACCCAGTACTTC | CASSFDSDQETQYF
. | TRBJ2-1 | TRBV20-1 | TRBD2 | TGCAGTGCTGGGAAAGGGACTAGGGGCTACAATGAGCAGTTCTTC | CSAGKGTRGYNEQFF
few | TRBJ1-6 | TRBV7-9 | . | TGTGCCAGCAGCCCGAGGATCCTCCCGAATTCACCCCTCCACTTT | CASSPRILPNSPLHF
. | TRBJ2-1 | TRBV12-3/TRBV12-4 | TRBD2 | TGTGCCAGCATGACTAGCGGGGGGTTAACCTACAATGAGCAGTTCTTC | CASMTSGGLTYNEQFF
. | TRBJ2-5 | TRBV6-6 | . | TGTGCCAGCAGTTACAATGCCGCCCCAAGGACCCAGTACTTC | CASSYNAAPRTQYF
. | TRBJ1-6 | TRBV20-1 | . | TGCAGTGCTAGAGATCCCGCCGGGTCCTATAATTCACCCCTCCACTTT | CSARDPAGSYNSPLHF
. | TRBJ1-2 | TRBV6-6 | . | TGTGCCAGCACGGGAACTAACTATGGCTACACCTTC | CASTGTNYGYTF
. | TRBJ1-1 | TRBV29-1 | TRBD1 | TGCAGCGAGAGACAGGGGTACACTGAAGCTTTCTTT | CSERQGYTEAFF
. | TRBJ1-3 | TRBV10-3 | TRBD1 | TGTGCCATCAGTGATGGACAGGGGCTCTCTGGAAACACCATATATTTT | CAISDGQGLSGNTIYF
. | TRBJ1-2 | TRBV25-1 | TRBD1 | TGTGCCAGCAGTGCCCGGGACAGGGGTTGGTATGGCTACACCTTC | CASSARDRGWYGYTF
. | TRBJ1-6 | TRBV6-2/TRBV6-3 | . | TGTGCCAGCAGTCATCTGGACATTCCATCACCCCTCCACTTT | CASSHLDIPSPLHF